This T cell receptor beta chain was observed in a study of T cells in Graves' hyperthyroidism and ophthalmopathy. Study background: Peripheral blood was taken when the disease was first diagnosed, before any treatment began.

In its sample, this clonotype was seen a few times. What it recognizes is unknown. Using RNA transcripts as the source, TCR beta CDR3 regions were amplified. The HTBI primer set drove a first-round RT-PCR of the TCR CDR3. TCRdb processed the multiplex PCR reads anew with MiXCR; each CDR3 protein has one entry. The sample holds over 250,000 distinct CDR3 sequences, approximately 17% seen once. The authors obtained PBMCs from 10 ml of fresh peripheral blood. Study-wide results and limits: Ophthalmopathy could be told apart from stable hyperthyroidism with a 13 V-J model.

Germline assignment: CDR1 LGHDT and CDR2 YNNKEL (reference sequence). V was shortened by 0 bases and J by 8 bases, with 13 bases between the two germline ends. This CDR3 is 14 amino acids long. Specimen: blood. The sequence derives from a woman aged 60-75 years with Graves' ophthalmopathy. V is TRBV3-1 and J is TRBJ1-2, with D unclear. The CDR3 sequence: CASSQDRGPGGYTF. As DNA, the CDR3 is TGTGCCAGCAGCCAAGATCGGGGTCCGGGAGGCTACACCTTC.